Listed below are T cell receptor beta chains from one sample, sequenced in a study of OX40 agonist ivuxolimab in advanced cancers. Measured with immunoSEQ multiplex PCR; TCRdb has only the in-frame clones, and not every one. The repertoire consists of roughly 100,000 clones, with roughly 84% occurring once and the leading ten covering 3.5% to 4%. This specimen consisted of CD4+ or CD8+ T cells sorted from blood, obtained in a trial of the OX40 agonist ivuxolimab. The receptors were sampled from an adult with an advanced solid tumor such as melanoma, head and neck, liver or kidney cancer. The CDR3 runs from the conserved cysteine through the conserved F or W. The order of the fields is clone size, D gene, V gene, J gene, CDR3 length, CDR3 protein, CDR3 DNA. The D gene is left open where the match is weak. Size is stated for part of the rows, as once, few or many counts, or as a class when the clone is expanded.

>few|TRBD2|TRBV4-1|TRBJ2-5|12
CASGLAGETQYF
TGCGCCTCCGGACTAGCGGGAGAGACCCAGTACTTC
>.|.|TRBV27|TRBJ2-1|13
CASSLLGFNEQFF
TGTGCCAGCAGTTTACTGGGTTTCAATGAGCAGTTCTTC
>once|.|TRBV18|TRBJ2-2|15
CASSPRPMVAGELFF
TGTGCCAGCTCACCCCGTCCTATGGTCGCCGGGGAGCTGTTTTTT
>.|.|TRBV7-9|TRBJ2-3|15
CASSRLVGITDTQYF
TGTGCCAGCAGCCGACTAGTGGGGATCACAGATACGCAGTATTTT
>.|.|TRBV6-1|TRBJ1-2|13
CASSEVTIYGYTF
TGTGCCAGCAGTGAAGTCACCATCTATGGCTACACCTTC
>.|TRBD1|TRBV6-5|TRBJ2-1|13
CATLTGGTNEQFF
TGTGCCACCCTCACAGGGGGTACGAATGAGCAGTTCTTC
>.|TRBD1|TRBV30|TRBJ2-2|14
CASPGQGNTGELFF
TGTGCCTCTCCGGGACAGGGAAACACCGGGGAGCTGTTTTTT
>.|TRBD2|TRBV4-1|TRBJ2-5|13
CASSRLAGNEQYF
TGCGCCAGCAGCCGACTAGCGGGAAATGAGCAGTACTTC
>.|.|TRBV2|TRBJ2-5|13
CASRSVGKETQYF
TGTGCCAGCCGGTCGGTGGGGAAAGAGACCCAGTACTTC
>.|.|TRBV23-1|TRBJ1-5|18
CASSQLSRGGQSNQPQHF
TGCGCCAGCAGTCAATTATCCCGTGGGGGGCAGAGCAATCAGCCCCAGCATTTT